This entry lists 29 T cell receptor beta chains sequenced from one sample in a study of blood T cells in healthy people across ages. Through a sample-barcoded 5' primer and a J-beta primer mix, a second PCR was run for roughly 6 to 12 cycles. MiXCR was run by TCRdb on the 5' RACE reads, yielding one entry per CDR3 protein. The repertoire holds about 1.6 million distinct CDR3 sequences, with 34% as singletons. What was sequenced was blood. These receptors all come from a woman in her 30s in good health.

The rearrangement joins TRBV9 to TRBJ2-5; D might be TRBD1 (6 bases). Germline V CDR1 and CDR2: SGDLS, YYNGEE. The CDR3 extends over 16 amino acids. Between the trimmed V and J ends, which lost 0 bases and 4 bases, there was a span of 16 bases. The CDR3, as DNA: TGTGCCAGCAGCGTAGAGGGAGAGGGCAGGGGAGAGACCCAGTACTTC. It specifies CASSVEGEGRGETQYF.

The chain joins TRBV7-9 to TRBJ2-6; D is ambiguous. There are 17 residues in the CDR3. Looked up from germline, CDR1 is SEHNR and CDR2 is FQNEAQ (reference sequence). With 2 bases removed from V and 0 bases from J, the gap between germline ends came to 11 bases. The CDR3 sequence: CASSLSPRNSGANVLTF. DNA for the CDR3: TGTGCCAGCAGCTTATCTCCGAGGAACTCTGGGGCCAACGTCCTGACTTTC.

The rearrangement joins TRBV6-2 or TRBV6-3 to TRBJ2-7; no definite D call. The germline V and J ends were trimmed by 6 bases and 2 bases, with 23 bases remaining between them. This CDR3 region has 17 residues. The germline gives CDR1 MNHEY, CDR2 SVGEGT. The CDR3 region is CASSSRPRPPTTYEQYF. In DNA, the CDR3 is TGTGCCAGCAGCTCCCGACCCAGGCCGCCCACCACCTACGAGCAGTACTTC.

The CDR3 here is CSAIQDQTDTQYF. The DNA for the CDR3 is TGCAGTGCTATACAGGACCAAACAGATACGCAGTATTTT. V usage is TRBV20-1 and J usage is TRBJ2-3; a weak D match, TRBD1 (5 bases). V gave up 4 bases and J gave up 3 bases, with 11 bases separating them. CDR3 length: 13 amino acids. CDR1 is DFQATT, CDR2 SNEGSKA, per germline (reference sequence).

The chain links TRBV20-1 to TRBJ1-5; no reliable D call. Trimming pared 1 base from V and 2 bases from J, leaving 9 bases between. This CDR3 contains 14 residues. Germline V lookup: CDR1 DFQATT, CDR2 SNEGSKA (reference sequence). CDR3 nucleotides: TGCAGTGCTAGAGTTGGGTACGGCAATCAGCCCCAGCATTTT. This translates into CSARVGYGNQPQHF.

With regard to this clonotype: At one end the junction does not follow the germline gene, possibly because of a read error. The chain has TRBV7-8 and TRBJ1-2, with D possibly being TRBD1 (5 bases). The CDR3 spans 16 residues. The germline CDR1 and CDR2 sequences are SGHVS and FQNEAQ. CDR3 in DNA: TGTGTCAGCAGCGGGGCGCGAGGGGCGCAGTACTATGGCTACACCTTC. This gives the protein CVSSGARGAQYYGYTF.

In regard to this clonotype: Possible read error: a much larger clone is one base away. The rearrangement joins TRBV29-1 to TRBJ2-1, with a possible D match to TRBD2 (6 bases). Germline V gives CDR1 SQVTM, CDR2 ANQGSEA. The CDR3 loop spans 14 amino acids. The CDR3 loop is CGVGDWQSYNEQFF. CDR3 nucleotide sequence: TGCGGCGTTGGGGACTGGCAATCCTACAATGAGCAGTTCTTC.

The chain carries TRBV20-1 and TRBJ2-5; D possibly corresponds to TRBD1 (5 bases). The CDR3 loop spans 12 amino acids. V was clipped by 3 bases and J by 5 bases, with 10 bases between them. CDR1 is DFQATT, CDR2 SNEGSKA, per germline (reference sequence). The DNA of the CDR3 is TGCAGTGCTAGCACAGGATTTGAGACCCAGTACTTC. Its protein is CSASTGFETQYF.

CDR3 in amino acids: CAIKGGSYNEQFF. The DNA of the CDR3 is TGTGCCATCAAAGGGGGCTCCTACAATGAGCAGTTCTTC. V usage is TRBV10-3 and J usage is TRBJ2-1, with a weak D call TRBD1 (6 bases). Trimming took 7 bases from V and 0 from J, leaving 7 bases between them. In germline, CDR1 is ENHRY, CDR2 SYGVKD. The CDR3 consists of 13 residues.

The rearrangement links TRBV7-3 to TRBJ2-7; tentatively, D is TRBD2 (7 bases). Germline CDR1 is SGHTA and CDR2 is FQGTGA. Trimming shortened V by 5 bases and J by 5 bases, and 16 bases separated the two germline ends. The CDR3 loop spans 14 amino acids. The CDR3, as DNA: TGTGCCAGCAGCCAAGGGGGGGGGCTGGACGAGCAGTACTTC. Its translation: CASSQGGGLDEQYF.

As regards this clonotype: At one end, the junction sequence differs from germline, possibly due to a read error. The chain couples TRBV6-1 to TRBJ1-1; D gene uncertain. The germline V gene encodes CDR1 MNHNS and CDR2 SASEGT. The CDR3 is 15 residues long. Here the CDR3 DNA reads TGTGCCAACAGTCCTCGGATAAACCTGAACACTGAAGCTTTCTTT. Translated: CANSPRINLNTEAFF.

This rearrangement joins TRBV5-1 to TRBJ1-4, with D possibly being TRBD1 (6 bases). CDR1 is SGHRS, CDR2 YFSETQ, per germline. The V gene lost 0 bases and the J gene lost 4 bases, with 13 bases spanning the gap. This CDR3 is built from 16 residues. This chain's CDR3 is CASSLANRAVNEKLFF. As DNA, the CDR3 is TGCGCCAGCAGCTTGGCGAACAGGGCCGTTAATGAAAAACTGTTTTTT.

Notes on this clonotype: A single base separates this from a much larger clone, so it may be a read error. DNA of the CDR3: TGTGCCAGCAACCGGGTTAGCGACTACGAGCAGTACTTC. Its translation is CASNRVSDYEQYF. The chain is built from TRBV7-6 and TRBJ2-7; the D gene is possibly TRBD2 (5 bases). V dropped 7 bases and J dropped 3 bases, with 13 bases sitting between them. CDR1 is SGHVS, CDR2 FNYEAQ, per germline. The CDR3 covers 13 residues.

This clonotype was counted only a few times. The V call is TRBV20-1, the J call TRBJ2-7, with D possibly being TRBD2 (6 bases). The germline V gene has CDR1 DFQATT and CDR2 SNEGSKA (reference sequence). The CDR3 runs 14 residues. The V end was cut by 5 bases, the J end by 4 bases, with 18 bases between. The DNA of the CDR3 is TGCAGTGCTGGCCGTCCGGGGGTCAAGTACGAGCAGTACTTC. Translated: CSAGRPGVKYEQYF.

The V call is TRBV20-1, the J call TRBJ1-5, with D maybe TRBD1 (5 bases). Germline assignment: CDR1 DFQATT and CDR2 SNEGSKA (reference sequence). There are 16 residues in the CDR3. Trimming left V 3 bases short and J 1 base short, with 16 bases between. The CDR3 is CSASSGRGASNQPQHF. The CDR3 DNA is TGCAGTGCTAGTTCAGGGCGGGGAGCCAGCAATCAGCCCCAGCATTTT.

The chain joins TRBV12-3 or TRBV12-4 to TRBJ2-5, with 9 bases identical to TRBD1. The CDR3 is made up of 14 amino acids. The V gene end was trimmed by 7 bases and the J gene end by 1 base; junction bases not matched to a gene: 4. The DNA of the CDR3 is TGTGCCAGCAAGAGGGACAGGGCCCAAGAGACCCAGTACTTC. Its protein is CASKRDRAQETQYF.

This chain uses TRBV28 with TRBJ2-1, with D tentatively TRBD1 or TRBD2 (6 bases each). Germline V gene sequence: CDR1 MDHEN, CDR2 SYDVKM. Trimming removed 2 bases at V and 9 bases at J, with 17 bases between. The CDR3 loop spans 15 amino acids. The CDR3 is CASSLRVGGGGEQFF. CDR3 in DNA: TGTGCCAGCAGTTTAAGAGTAGGGGGAGGAGGTGAGCAGTTCTTC.

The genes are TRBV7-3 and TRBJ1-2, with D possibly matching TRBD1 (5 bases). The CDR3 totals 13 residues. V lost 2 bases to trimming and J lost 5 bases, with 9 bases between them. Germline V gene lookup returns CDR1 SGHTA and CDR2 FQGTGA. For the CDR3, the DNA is TGTGCCAGCAGCTTACTGGCAGGGTATGGCTACACCTTC. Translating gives CASSLLAGYGYTF.

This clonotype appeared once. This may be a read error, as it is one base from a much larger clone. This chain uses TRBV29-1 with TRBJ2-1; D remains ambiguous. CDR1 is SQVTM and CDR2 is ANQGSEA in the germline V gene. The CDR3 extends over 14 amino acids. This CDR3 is CSVVRRITYNERFF. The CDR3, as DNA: TGCAGCGTTGTACGAAGGATAACATACAATGAGCGGTTCTTC.

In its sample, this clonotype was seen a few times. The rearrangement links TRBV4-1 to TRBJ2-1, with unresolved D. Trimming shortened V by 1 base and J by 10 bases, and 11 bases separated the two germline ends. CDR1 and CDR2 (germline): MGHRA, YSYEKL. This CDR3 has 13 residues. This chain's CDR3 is CASSQVTEREQFF. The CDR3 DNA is TGCGCCAGCAGCCAAGTTACAGAAAGAGAGCAGTTCTTC.

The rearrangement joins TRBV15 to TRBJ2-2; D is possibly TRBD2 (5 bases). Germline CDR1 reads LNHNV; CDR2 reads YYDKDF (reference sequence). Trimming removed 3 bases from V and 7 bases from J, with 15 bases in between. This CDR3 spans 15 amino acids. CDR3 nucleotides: TGTGCCACCAGCAGGCTTCGAGGACTCATCGGGGAGCTGTTTTTT. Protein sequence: CATSRLRGLIGELFF.

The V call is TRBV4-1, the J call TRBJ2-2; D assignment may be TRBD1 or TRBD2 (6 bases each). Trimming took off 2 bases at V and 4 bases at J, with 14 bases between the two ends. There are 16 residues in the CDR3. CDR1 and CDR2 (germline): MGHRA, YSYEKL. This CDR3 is CASSQLGGGSTGELFF. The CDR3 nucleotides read TGCGCCAGCAGCCAACTTGGAGGGGGGAGCACCGGGGAGCTGTTTTTT.

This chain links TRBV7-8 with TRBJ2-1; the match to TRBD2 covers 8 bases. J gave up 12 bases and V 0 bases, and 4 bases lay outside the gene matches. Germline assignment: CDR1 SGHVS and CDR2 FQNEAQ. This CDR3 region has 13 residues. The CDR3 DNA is TGTGCCAGCAGCTTAGCCGGGGGGGATGGGCAGTTCTTC. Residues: CASSLAGGDGQFF.

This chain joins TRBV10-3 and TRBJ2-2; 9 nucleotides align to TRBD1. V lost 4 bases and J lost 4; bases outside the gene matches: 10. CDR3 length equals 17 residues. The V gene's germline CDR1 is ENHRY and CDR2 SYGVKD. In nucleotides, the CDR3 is TGTGCCATCAGTGGGGAGGGACAGGGCTATTTCACCGGGGAGCTGTTTTTT. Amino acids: CAISGEGQGYFTGELFF.

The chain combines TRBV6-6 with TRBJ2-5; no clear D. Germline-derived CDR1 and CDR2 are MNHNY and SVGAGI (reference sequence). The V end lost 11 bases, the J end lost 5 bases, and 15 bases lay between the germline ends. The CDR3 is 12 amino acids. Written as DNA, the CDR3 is TGTGCCCCGAACGACCTCCCGGAGACCCAGTACTTC. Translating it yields CAPNDLPETQYF.

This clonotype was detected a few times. The CDR3 protein is CSARPDEGSSYNEQFF. Here the CDR3 DNA reads TGCAGTGCTAGACCTGACGAGGGAAGCTCCTACAATGAGCAGTTCTTC. The V call is TRBV20-1, the J call TRBJ2-1; tentatively, D is TRBD2 (5 bases). The CDR3 contains 16 residues. The germline gives CDR1 DFQATT, CDR2 SNEGSKA (reference sequence). V lost 2 bases, J lost 0 bases, and 14 bases lay in between.

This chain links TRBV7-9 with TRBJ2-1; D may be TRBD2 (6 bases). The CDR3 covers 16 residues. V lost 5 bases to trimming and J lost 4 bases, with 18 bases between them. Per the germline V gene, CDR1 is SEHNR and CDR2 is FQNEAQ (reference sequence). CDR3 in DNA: TGTGCCAGCAGCGGGGAGGCTTTATCCGGTTACAATGAGCAGTTCTTC. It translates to CASSGEALSGYNEQFF.

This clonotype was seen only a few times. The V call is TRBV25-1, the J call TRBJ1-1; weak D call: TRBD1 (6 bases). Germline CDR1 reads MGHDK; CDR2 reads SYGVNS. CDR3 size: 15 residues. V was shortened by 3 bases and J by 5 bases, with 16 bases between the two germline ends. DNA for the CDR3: TGTGCCAGCAGTGAGGTCGAGGGGGTTAGAACTGAAGCTTTCTTT. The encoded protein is CASSEVEGVRTEAFF.

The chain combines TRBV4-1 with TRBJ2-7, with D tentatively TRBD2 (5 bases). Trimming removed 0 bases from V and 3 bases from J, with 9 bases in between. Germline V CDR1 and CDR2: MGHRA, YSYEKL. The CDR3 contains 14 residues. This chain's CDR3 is CASSQEASYYEQYF. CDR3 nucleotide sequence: TGCGCCAGCAGCCAAGAGGCTAGCTACTACGAGCAGTACTTC.